This T cell receptor (beta chain) derives from a study of CD8+ T cells in alopecia areata. Sequencing used cDNA as its template, made by extracting RNA and reverse transcribing it. The data were produced by immunoSEQ multiplex PCR, yet TCRdb's version contains in-frame clones alone and is incomplete. There are over 100,000 clones in the sample; 49% occur only once, and roughly 20% lies in the top ten. The CDR3 is 15 amino acids. Germline CDR1 and CDR2: SGHRS and YFSETQ. V lost 1 base and J 1 base, leaving 11 bases between the germline ends. The rearrangement links TRBV5-1 to TRBJ1-1; D gene uncertain. The sequence was collected from a human donor with alopecia areata. The input for sequencing was CD8+ T cells sorted from blood, taken at week 0. The CDR3 DNA reads as TGCGCCAGCAGCTTGAGGCCAAACGAGAACACTGAAGCTTTCTTT. Residues: CASSLRPNENTEAFF.